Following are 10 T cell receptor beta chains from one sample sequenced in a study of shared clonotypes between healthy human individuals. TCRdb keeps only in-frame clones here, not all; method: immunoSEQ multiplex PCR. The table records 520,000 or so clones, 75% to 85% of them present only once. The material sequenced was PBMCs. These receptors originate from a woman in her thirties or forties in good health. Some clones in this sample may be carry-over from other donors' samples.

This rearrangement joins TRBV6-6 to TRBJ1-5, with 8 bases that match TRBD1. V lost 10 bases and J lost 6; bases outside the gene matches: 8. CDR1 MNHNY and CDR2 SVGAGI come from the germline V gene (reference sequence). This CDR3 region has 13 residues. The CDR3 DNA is TGTGCCATCTCAACAGGGGGAGGTCAGCCCCAGCATTTT. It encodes CAISTGGGQPQHF.

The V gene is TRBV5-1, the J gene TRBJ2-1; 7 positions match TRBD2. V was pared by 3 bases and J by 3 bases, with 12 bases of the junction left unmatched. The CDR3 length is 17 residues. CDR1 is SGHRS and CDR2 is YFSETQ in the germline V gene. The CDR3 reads CASSWPLWEGRYNEQFF. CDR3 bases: TGCGCCAGCAGCTGGCCCCTCTGGGAGGGCCGCTACAATGAGCAGTTCTTC.

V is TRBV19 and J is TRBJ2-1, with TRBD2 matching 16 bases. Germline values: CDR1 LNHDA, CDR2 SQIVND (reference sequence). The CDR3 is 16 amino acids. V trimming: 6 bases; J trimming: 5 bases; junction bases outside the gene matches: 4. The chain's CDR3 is CASRGLAGGLNNEQFF. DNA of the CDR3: TGTGCCAGTAGGGGACTAGCGGGAGGGCTGAACAATGAGCAGTTCTTC. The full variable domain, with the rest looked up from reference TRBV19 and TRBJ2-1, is DGGITQSPKYLFRKEGQNVTLSCEQNLNHDAMYWYRQDPGQGLRLIYYSQIVNDFQKGDIAEGYSVSREKKESFPLTVTSAQKNPTAFYLCASRGLAGGLNNEQFFGPGTRLTVL.

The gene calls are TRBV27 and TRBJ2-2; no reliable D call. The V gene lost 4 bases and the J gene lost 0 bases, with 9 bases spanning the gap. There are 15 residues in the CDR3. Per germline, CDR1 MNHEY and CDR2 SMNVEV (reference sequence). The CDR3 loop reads CASSSETANTGELFF. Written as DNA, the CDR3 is TGTGCCAGCAGTTCCGAGACGGCGAACACCGGGGAGCTGTTTTTT.

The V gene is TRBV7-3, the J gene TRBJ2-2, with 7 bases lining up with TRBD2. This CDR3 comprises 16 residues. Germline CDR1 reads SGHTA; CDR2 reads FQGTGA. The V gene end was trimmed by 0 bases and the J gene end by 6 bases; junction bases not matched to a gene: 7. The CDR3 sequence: CASSLTVGGRPGELFF. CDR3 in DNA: TGTGCCAGCAGCTTAACGGTGGGAGGGAGGCCCGGGGAGCTGTTTTTT. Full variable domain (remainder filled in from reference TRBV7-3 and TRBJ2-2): GAGVSQTPSNKVTEKGKYVELRCDPISGHTALYWYRQSLGQGPEFLIYFQGTGAADDSGLPNDRFFAVRPEGSVSTLKIQRTERGDSAVYLCASSLTVGGRPGELFFGEGSRLTVL.

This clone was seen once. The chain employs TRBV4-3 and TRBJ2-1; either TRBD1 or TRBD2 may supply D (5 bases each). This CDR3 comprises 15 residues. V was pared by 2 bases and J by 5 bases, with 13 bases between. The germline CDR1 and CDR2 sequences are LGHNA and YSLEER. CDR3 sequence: CASSQRSGQNNEQFF. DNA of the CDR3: TGCGCCAGCAGCCAACGAAGCGGACAAAACAATGAGCAGTTCTTC.

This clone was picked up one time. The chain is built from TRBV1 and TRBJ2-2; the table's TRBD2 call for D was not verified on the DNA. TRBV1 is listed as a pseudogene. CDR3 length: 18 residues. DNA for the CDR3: TGCACCAGCAGCCATGAGCGAACCGGGACTAGCGATGCCGGGGAGCTGTTTTTT. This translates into CTSSHERTGTSDAGELFF.

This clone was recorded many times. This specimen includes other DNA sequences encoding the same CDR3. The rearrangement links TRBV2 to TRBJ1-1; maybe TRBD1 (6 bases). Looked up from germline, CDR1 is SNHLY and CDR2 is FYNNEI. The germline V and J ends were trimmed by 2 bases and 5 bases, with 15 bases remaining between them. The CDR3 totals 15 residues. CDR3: CASSERGAGGTEAFF. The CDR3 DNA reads TGTGCCAGCAGTGAAAGGGGGGCCGGGGGGACTGAAGCTTTCTTT.

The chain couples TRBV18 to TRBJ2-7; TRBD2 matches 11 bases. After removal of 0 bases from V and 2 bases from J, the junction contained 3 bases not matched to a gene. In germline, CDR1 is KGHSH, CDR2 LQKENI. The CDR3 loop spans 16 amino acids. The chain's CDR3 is CASSPPQLAGAYEQYF. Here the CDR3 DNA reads TGTGCCAGCTCACCACCACAACTAGCGGGGGCCTACGAGCAGTACTTC. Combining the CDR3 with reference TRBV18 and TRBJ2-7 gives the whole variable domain NAGVMQNPRHLVRRRGQEARLRCSPMKGHSHVYWYRQLPEEGLKFMVYLQKENIIDESGMPKERFSAEFPKEGPSILRIQQVVRGDSAAYFCASSPPQLAGAYEQYFGPGTRLTVT.

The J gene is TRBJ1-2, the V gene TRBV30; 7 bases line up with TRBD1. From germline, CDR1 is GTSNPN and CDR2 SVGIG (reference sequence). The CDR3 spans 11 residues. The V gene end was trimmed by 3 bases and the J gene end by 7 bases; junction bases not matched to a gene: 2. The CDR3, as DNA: TGTGCCTGGAGCCCAGGGGGTGGCTACACCTTC. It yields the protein CAWSPGGGYTF.